This T cell receptor beta chain was sequenced during a study of T cell responses to AZD1222 COVID-19 vaccine (dated by TCRdb to 2020 to 2022). As for the study more broadly: AZD1222 recipients with second doses at about 4 weeks or about 12 weeks were pooled, because spike-specific TCR depth and breadth did not differ between schedules. A total of around 240 trial participants underwent TCR sequencing, of whom about 210 had received two doses of AZD1222 and some 26 had received two doses of the MenACWY control vaccine. Trial participants were enrolled by age into 18-55, 56-69 and 70-plus year subgroups, with around 150, 28 and 57 TCR-sequenced participants respectively.

What the study reported, not specific to this receptor: Nearly half of unique spike-specific TCRs reportedly recognized epitopes outside regions mutated in the B.1.351 and B.1.1.7 variants. Vaccine-associated CD4 TCRs spanned the whole spike protein, with dominant responses in regions 160-218 and 743-854. Only a handful of AZD1222 recipients were SARS-CoV-2 seropositive at baseline, limiting conclusions about previously exposed vaccinees. The 56-69-year group was small, and its depth increase did not reach significance, likely because of low power. Because no samples from the day 14 peak response were available, repertoires could be characterized only after the peak T cell response. Most participants were white British and females outnumbered males, and the authors suggested that clonal diversity may have been underestimated. Spike-specific TCR breadth and depth rose significantly after two AZD1222 doses compared with day 0 and with MenACWY recipients.

In the case of this clone: The antigen it binds to is not known. Within one base of it there is no much larger clone, and no base qualities were kept.

The CDR3 regions of human TCRbeta chains were analyzed by immunosequencing. For the original study's pipeline: Repertoire TCRs were checked for matches against a reference library of SARS-CoV-2-specific TCRs that had been generated using the MIRA antigen-specificity platform. Breadth was defined as the fraction of unique TCRs that were SARS-CoV-2-associated. Depth was defined as the fraction of total T cells that were SARS-CoV-2-associated. Using the MIRA data, every spike-specific TCR was mapped to the spike region that the TCR reacted to and assigned to either a CD4 or a CD8 class. Log10-transformed breadth and depth values were compared by one-way ANOVA with Sidak's multiple comparisons tests. TCRdb mirrors the immuneACCESS table, restricted to in-frame sequences. Some clones are absent from its copies; in checked studies, under half trace to an unresolved V gene, and the reason for the others is unknown. V and J calls and clone size follow that table, whereas D and trimming were derived from the DNA. Here the sample has 80,000 or so clones; roughly nine tenths occur a single time. In total, the top ten clones hold about 5.2% of the sample.

According to the study, the label for this sample's time point signals: baseline before first vaccination. Vaccinee samples were obtained from the UK trials COV001 and COV002, which included a single-blind randomized controlled phase 2/3 trial of AZD1222 (ChAdOx1 nCoV-19) in healthy adults. Trial participant PBMC samples were collected at day 0 and day 28 after the second dose for TCRbeta chain sequencing. The receptor comes from an adult in good health. Specimen: peripheral blood, collected on day 0 of AZD1222 vaccination.

The nucleotides read TGTGCCAGCCTTCCGGGACTAGCGGGGGGGCTGCTCACAGATACGCAGTATTTT. It is translated as CASLPGLAGGLLTDTQYF. This sequence uses TRBV2 and TRBJ2-3; TRBD2 matches 16 bases in the middle. The CDR1 and CDR2 encoded by the germline V gene are SNHLY and FYNNEI. Compared with germline, V lacks 8 bases and J lacks 2 bases; bases without a gene match: 10. The cysteine opens and the phenylalanine closes a CDR3 of 18 amino acids. Solely the CDR3 DNA is kept, with 54 bases framed from the first base.